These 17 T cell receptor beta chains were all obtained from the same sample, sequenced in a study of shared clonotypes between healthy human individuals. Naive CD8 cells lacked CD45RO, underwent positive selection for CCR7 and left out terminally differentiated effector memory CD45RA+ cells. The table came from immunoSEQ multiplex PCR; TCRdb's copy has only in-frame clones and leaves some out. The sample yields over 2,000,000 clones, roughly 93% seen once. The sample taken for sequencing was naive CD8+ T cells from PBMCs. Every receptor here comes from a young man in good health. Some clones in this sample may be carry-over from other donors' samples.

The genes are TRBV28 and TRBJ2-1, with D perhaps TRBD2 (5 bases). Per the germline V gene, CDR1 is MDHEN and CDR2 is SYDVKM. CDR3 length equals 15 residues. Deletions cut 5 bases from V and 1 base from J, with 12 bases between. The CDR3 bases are TGTGCCAGCAGTCCCGCCGAGGGATCCTACAATGAGCAGTTCTTC. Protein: CASSPAEGSYNEQFF.

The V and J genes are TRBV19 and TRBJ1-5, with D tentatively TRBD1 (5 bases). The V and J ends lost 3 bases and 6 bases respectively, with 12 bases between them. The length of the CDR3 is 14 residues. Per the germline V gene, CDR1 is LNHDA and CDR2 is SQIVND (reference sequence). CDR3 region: CASSIQGWGQPQHF. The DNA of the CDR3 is TGTGCCAGTAGTATTCAGGGCTGGGGTCAGCCCCAGCATTTT.

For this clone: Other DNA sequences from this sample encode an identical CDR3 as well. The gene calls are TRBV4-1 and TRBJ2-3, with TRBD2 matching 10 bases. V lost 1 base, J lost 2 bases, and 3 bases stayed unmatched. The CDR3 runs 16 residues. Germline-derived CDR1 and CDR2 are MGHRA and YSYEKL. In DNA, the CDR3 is TGCGCCAGCAGCCAAGTACTAGCGGGGATCACAGATACGCAGTATTTT. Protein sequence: CASSQVLAGITDTQYF.

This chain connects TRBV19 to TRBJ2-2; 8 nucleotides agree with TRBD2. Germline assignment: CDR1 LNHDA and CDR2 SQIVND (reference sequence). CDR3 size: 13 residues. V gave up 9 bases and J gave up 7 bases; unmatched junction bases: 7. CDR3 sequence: CASSGRSLGELFF. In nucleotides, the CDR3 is TGTGCCAGCAGCGGGAGATCTCTCGGGGAGCTGTTTTTT.

The chain's CDR3 is CASSGRDSTRRNEQFF. In DNA form, the CDR3 reads TGTGCCAGCAGTGGCCGGGACTCGACGAGGAGGAATGAGCAGTTCTTC. The genes are TRBV25-1 and TRBJ2-1, with a weak D call TRBD2 (6 bases). V dropped 4 bases and J dropped 7 bases, with 20 bases sitting between them. This CDR3 has 16 amino acids. Germline V lookup: CDR1 MGHDK, CDR2 SYGVNS. Supplemented by reference TRBV25-1 and TRBJ2-1, the full variable domain reads EADIYQTPRYLVIGTGKKITLECSQTMGHDKMYWYQQDPGMELHLIHYSYGVNSTEKGDLSSESTVSRIRTEHFPLTLESARPSHTSQYLCASSGRDSTRRNEQFFGPGTRLTVL.

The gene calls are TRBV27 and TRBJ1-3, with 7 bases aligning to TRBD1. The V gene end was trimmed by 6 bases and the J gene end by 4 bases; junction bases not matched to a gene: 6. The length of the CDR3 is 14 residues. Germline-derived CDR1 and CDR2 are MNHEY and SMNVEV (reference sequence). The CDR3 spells CASRPTGSGNTIYF. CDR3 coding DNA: TGTGCCAGCAGACCGACAGGGTCCGGAAACACCATATATTTT.

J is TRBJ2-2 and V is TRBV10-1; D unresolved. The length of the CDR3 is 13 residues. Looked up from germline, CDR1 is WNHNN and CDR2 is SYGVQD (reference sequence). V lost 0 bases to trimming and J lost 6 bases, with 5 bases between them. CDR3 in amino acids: CASSESTAGELFF. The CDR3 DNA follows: TGCGCCAGCAGTGAGTCGACGGCCGGGGAGCTGTTTTTT.

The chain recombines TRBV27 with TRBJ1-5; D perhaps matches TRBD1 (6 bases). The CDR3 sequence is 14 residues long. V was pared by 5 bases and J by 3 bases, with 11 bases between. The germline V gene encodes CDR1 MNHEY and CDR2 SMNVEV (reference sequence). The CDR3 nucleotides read TGTGCCAGCAGTGTCAGGGGCGTCAATCAGCCCCAGCATTTT. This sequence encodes CASSVRGVNQPQHF.

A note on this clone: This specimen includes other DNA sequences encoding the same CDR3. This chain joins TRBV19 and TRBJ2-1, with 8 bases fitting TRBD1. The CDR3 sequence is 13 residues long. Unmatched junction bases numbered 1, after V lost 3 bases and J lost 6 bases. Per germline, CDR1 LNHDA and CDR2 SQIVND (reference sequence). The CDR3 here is CASSIGQGNEQFF. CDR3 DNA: TGTGCCAGTAGTATCGGACAGGGCAATGAGCAGTTCTTC.

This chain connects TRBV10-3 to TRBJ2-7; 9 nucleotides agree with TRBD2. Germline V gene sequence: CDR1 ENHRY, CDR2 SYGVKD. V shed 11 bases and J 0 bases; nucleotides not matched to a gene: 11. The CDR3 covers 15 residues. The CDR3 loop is CAARGGGSNSYEQYF. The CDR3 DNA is TGTGCCGCGCGGGGGGGCGGGAGCAACTCCTACGAGCAGTACTTC.

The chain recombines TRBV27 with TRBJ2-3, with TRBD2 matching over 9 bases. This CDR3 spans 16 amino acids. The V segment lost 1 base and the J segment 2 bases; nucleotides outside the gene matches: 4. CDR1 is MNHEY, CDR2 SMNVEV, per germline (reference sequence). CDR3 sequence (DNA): TGTGCCAGCAGTTTATATAGCGGGAGATCCACAGATACGCAGTATTTT. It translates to CASSLYSGRSTDTQYF.

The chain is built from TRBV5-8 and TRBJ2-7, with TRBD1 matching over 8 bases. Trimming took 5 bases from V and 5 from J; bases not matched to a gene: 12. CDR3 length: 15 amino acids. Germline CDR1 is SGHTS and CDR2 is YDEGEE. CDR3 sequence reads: CASSPAPRGHDEQYF. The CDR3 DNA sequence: TGTGCCAGCAGTCCGGCGCCCAGGGGGCATGACGAGCAGTACTTC. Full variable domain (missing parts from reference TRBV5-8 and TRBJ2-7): EAGVTQSPTHLIKTRGQQATLRCSPISGHTSVYWYQQALGLGLQFLLWYDEGEERNRGNFPPRFSGRQFPNYSSELNVNALELEDSALYLCASSPAPRGHDEQYFGPGTRLTVT.

The CDR3 sequence is CASSPRGIGQPQHF. The CDR3 DNA follows: TGCGCCAGCAGCCCTCGGGGGATTGGTCAGCCCCAGCATTTT. The chain employs TRBV4-1 and TRBJ1-5; D may be TRBD1 (5 bases). V was cut by 4 bases and J by 6 bases, with 13 bases left in between. This CDR3 has 14 residues. The germline gives CDR1 MGHRA, CDR2 YSYEKL.

CDR3 in amino acids: CSATGTPNEQFF. The CDR3 nucleotides read TGCAGCGCCACCGGGACTCCGAATGAGCAGTTCTTC. The rearrangement links TRBV29-1 to TRBJ2-1; possibly TRBD2 for D (6 bases). Germline V lookup: CDR1 SQVTM, CDR2 ANQGSEA. With 7 bases removed from V and 7 bases from J, the gap between germline ends came to 14 bases. The CDR3 has 12 amino acids.

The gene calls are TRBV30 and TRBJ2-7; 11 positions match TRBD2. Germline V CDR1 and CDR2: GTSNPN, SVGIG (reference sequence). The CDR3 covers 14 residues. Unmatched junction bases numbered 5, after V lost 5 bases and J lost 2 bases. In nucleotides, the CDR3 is TGTGCCTGGGCCTTAGCGGGAGGGCCCTACGAGCAGTACTTC. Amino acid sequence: CAWALAGGPYEQYF. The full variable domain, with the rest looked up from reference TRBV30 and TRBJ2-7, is SQTIHQWPATLVQPVGSPLSLECTVEGTSNPNLYWYRQAAGRGLQLLFYSVGIGQISSEVPQNLSASRPQDRQFILSSKKLLLSDSGFYLCAWALAGGPYEQYFGPGTRLTVT.

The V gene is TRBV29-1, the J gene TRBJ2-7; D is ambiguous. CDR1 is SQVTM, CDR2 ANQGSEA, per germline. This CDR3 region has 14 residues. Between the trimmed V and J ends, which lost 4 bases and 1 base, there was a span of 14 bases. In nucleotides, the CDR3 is TGCAGCGTTGTCCTCGTAGGATTTTCCTACGAGCAGTACTTC. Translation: CSVVLVGFSYEQYF.

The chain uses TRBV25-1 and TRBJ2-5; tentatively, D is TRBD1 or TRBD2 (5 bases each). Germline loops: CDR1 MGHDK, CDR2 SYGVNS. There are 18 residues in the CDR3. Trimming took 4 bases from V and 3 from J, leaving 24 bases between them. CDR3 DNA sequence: TGTGCCAGCAGTGCAGGGAACCGGACCACTACACTAGAAGAGACCCAGTACTTC. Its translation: CASSAGNRTTTLEETQYF.